These 21 T cell receptor beta chains originate from one sample sequenced in a study of CD8 T cells in Susac syndrome. It was with random hexamers that roughly 0.45 to 1 ug RNA was reverse transcribed. TCRdb independently ran MiXCR on the immunoSEQ multiplex PCR reads; one entry per CDR3 protein. This sample has about 210,000 distinct CDR3 sequences, with 95% found just once. The material sequenced was CD4+ T cells from PBMCs. These TCRs come from a human donor with multiple sclerosis.

This clonotype was recorded once. The chain joins TRBV18 to TRBJ2-3; no firm D call. Trimming shortened V by 3 bases and J by 5 bases, and 15 bases separated the two germline ends. This CDR3 has 15 amino acids. Germline V lookup: CDR1 KGHSH, CDR2 LQKENI. This chain's CDR3 is CASSPDLRQQDTQYF. CDR3 DNA: TGTGCCAGCTCACCCGATTTGAGGCAGCAAGATACGCAGTATTTT.

V and J are TRBV29-1 and TRBJ1-1; D possibly corresponds to TRBD1 (6 bases). V was cut by 3 bases and J by 2 bases, with 10 bases left in between. The germline CDR1 and CDR2 sequences are SQVTM and ANQGSEA. This CDR3 contains 13 residues. The CDR3 loop is CSVERGTNTEAFF. The CDR3 bases are TGCAGCGTTGAGAGAGGGACAAACACTGAAGCTTTCTTT. Full variable domain (outside the CDR3, taken from reference TRBV29-1 and TRBJ1-1): SAVISQKPSRDICQRGTSLTIQCQVDSQVTMMFWYRQQPGQSLTLIATANQGSEATYESGFVIDKFPISRPNLTFSTLTVSNMSPEDSSIYLCSVERGTNTEAFFGQGTRLTVV.

The rearrangement joins TRBV20-1 to TRBJ1-6; 9 bases map to TRBD1. V trimming: 6 bases; J trimming: 8 bases; junction bases outside the gene matches: 11. CDR1 is DFQATT and CDR2 is SNEGSKA in the germline V gene (reference sequence). The CDR3 sequence is 15 residues long. The CDR3 loop is CSAPPHGTGYSPLHF. DNA for the CDR3: TGCAGTGCGCCGCCGCACGGGACAGGGTATTCACCCCTCCACTTT.

The V gene is TRBV3-1, the J gene TRBJ2-2, with TRBD2 identical over 10 bases. In germline, CDR1 is LGHDT, CDR2 YNNKEL (reference sequence). This CDR3 has 14 residues. V lost 4 bases to trimming and J lost 4 bases; unmatched junction nucleotides: 0. The CDR3 is CASSPSGSTGELFF. For the CDR3, the DNA is TGTGCCAGCAGCCCTAGCGGGAGCACCGGGGAGCTGTTTTTT.

This clonotype was detected only a few times. The V gene is TRBV3-1, the J gene TRBJ2-7; the D gene could be TRBD1 or TRBD2 (5 bases each). The CDR3 has 14 amino acids. The germline gives CDR1 LGHDT, CDR2 YNNKEL (reference sequence). Trimming removed 4 bases at V and 5 bases at J, with 15 bases between. For the CDR3, the DNA is TGTGCCAGCAGCCTTCGGGACGGCACCAACGAGCAGTACTTC. It is translated as CASSLRDGTNEQYF.

This clonotype has only one observation. This chain uses TRBV20-1 with TRBJ2-5; TRBD2 matches at 13 bases. The CDR3 is made up of 15 amino acids. The germline V gene encodes CDR1 DFQATT and CDR2 SNEGSKA (reference sequence). V dropped 6 bases and J dropped 2; count of bases not matched to a gene: 6. As DNA, the CDR3 is TGCAGTGCCACAGGACTAGCGGGAGTTCAAGAGACCCAGTACTTC. Translation gives CSATGLAGVQETQYF.

The gene calls are TRBV18 and TRBJ2-7, with 7 positions matching TRBD2. CDR3 size: 12 residues. Germline V gives CDR1 KGHSH, CDR2 LQKENI. Trimming cost V 6 bases and J 3 bases; bases outside gene matches: 2. The CDR3 DNA follows: TGTGCCAGCTCTGGGGGGGACTACGAGCAGTACTTC. Its protein product is CASSGGDYEQYF. The complete variable domain, with remaining parts taken from reference TRBV18 and TRBJ2-7, reads NAGVMQNPRHLVRRRGQEARLRCSPMKGHSHVYWYRQLPEEGLKFMVYLQKENIIDESGMPKERFSAEFPKEGPSILRIQQVVRGDSAAYFCASSGGDYEQYFGPGTRLTVT.

This rearrangement joins TRBV29-1 to TRBJ1-5, with D possibly being TRBD1 (6 bases). With 6 bases removed from V and 9 bases from J, the gap between germline ends came to 15 bases. The CDR3 is 12 amino acids. Germline CDR1 is SQVTM and CDR2 is ANQGSEA. The CDR3 spells CSVGGPGSPQHF. The CDR3 DNA reads as TGCAGCGTGGGGGGCCCGGGTTCGCCCCAGCATTTT.

This chain uses TRBV29-1 with TRBJ2-1; 14 bases map to TRBD2. The germline V gene encodes CDR1 SQVTM and CDR2 ANQGSEA. There are 17 residues in the CDR3. V gave up 7 bases and J gave up 4 bases; unmatched junction bases: 12. The chain's CDR3 is CSGRTTGLAGGYNEQFF. CDR3 nucleotide sequence: TGCAGCGGGCGAACAACTGGACTAGCGGGGGGTTACAATGAGCAGTTCTTC.

The chain combines TRBV14 with TRBJ2-3; D not certain. The CDR3 has 15 residues. Trimming shortened V by 4 bases and J by 9 bases, and 20 bases separated the two germline ends. Germline V CDR1 and CDR2: SGHDN, FVKESK. CDR3 region: CASSPVRSKVVTQYF. The CDR3 DNA is TGTGCCAGCAGCCCAGTACGTAGTAAAGTCGTAACGCAGTATTTT.

V is TRBV12-3 or TRBV12-4 and J is TRBJ2-7; 12 bases agree with TRBD2. The length of the CDR3 is 14 residues. The ends lost 4 bases at V and 4 bases at J; junction bases unmatched: 2. This CDR3 is CASSSTSGSYEQYF. CDR3 bases: TGTGCCAGCAGTTCGACTAGCGGGAGTTACGAGCAGTACTTC.

The chain links TRBV29-1 to TRBJ2-3; 7 nucleotides line up with TRBD1. The trim removed 0 bases at V and 4 bases at J, leaving 16 bases unmatched. The CDR3 is 18 amino acids. The germline CDR1 and CDR2 sequences are SQVTM and ANQGSEA. The CDR3 reads CSVEDSSRTGWVADTQYF. In DNA form, the CDR3 reads TGCAGCGTTGAAGATAGTTCCCGGACAGGATGGGTCGCAGATACGCAGTATTTT.

The CDR3 sequence is CSASVGQALYNEQFF. Here the CDR3 DNA reads TGCAGTGCCTCAGTGGGTCAGGCACTCTACAATGAGCAGTTCTTC. The chain is built from TRBV20-1 and TRBJ2-1; D is unresolved. The germline V and J ends were trimmed by 6 bases and 3 bases, with 18 bases remaining between them. The germline CDR1 and CDR2 sequences are DFQATT and SNEGSKA (reference sequence). This CDR3 comprises 15 residues.

V usage is TRBV5-1 and J usage is TRBJ2-1, with 11 positions matching TRBD2. Trimming at V came to 0 bases and at J to 9 bases, leaving 5 bases not matched to a gene. This CDR3 is built from 15 residues. Per germline, CDR1 SGHRS and CDR2 YFSETQ. The CDR3 reads CASSLVAGGRGEQFF. CDR3 in DNA: TGCGCCAGCAGCTTGGTAGCGGGGGGGCGTGGTGAGCAGTTCTTC.

This clonotype was recorded only once. This sequence joins TRBV29-1 and TRBJ1-2, with 7 bases lining up with TRBD1. V trimming: 0 bases; J trimming: 4 bases; junction bases outside the gene matches: 8. Germline assignment: CDR1 SQVTM and CDR2 ANQGSEA. The CDR3 extends over 15 amino acids. The CDR3 region is CSVEDQSAGGYGYTF. In nucleotides, the CDR3 is TGCAGCGTTGAAGATCAGTCGGCAGGGGGCTATGGCTACACCTTC.

The CDR3 coding sequence is TGTGCCAGCAGCTTATGGAACAATGAGCAGTTCTTC. Residues: CASSLWNNEQFF. This chain joins TRBV7-3 and TRBJ2-1; D gene uncertain. V lost 2 bases to trimming and J lost 5 bases, with 4 bases between them. This CDR3 region has 12 residues. In germline, CDR1 is SGHTA, CDR2 FQGTGA.

DNA for the CDR3: TGTGCCTGGAACAGGGGTTCTGGAAACACCATATATTTT. It yields the protein CAWNRGSGNTIYF. The J gene is TRBJ1-3, the V gene TRBV30; 7 bases map to TRBD1. Germline CDR1 reads GTSNPN; CDR2 reads SVGIG (reference sequence). The CDR3 spans 13 residues. Unmatched junction bases numbered 1, after V lost 4 bases and J lost 1 base.

The chain has TRBV5-4 and TRBJ2-7, with 10 bases lining up with TRBD1. This CDR3 is built from 15 residues. V was pared by 4 bases and J by 5 bases, with 9 bases of the junction left unmatched. The germline gives CDR1 SGHNT, CDR2 YYREEE (reference sequence). The CDR3 DNA reads as TGTGCCAGCAGCCTGGACAGGGGGGCACGGAACGAGCAGTACTTC. Translating it yields CASSLDRGARNEQYF.

The chain joins TRBV20-1 to TRBJ2-5, with D unclear. The CDR3 length is 14 residues. Looked up from germline, CDR1 is DFQATT and CDR2 is SNEGSKA (reference sequence). Trimming removed 1 base at V and 4 bases at J, with 13 bases between. CDR3 in DNA: TGCAGTGCTAGAGTCCCGGCCAAGCGAGAGACCCAGTACTTC. This sequence encodes CSARVPAKRETQYF.

This clonotype was picked up one time. This chain joins TRBV30 and TRBJ1-5; D gene uncertain. V gave up 0 bases and J gave up 2 bases, with 14 bases separating them. The CDR3 loop spans 16 amino acids. Germline CDR1 reads GTSNPN; CDR2 reads SVGIG (reference sequence). The CDR3 bases are TGTGCCTGGAGTGTACGCCTTGGGGTTGGCAATCAGCCCCAGCATTTT. This gives the protein CAWSVRLGVGNQPQHF.

This sequence joins TRBV20-1 and TRBJ2-2; TRBD1 matches 7 bases. This CDR3 region has 15 residues. Germline loops: CDR1 DFQATT, CDR2 SNEGSKA (reference sequence). The junction had 9 bases not matched to a gene; V was cut back by 6 bases and J by 2 bases. The CDR3 coding sequence is TGCAGTGCCCTTCCTAGACAGGGTAACACCGGGGAGCTGTTTTTT. Translated: CSALPRQGNTGELFF.